This is a list of T cell receptor beta chains from one sample in a study of identical twins. TCRdb called the 5' RACE reads again in MiXCR, with one record for every CDR3 protein. The sample lists under 900,000 distinct CDR3 sequences, 9% to 15% occurring once. These sequences were also reported in another study, on yellow fever vaccine responses in identical twins.

Sequenced input: PBMCs. The receptor set was obtained from a woman under 30 in good health. CDR3s include the opening cysteine and the closing phenylalanine or tryptophan. The D gene is left open where the match is weak. Not all rows give a size; the values are once, few, many and, for expanded clones, a class.

many	TRBJ2-7	TRBV5-1	TRBD2	CASSTSGSYEQYF	TGTGCCAGCAGTACTAGCGGGAGTTACGAGCAGTACTTC
NA	TRBJ1-2	TRBV9	NA	CASSADLASHGYTF	TGTGCCAGCAGCGCCGACTTAGCGAGCCATGGCTACACCTTC
NA	TRBJ2-5	TRBV7-8	NA	CASSLQMPWGVMETQYF	TGTGCCAGCAGCCTTCAAATGCCCTGGGGGGTCATGGAGACCCAGTACTTC
few	TRBJ2-7	TRBV5-6	TRBD2	CASREGLAGSLGNEQYF	TGTGCCAGCAGAGAGGGACTAGCGGGAAGCCTGGGGAACGAGCAGTACTTC
few	TRBJ1-2	TRBV10-3	NA	CAISERDSSYGYTF	TGTGCCATCAGTGAACGAGACTCTAGTTATGGCTACACCTTC
NA	TRBJ1-5	TRBV2	NA	CASSNDFGQLQPQHF	TGTGCCAGCAGTAATGATTTCGGACAGCTTCAGCCCCAGCATTTT
NA	TRBJ2-7	TRBV20-1	TRBD1	CSASGDRGSYEQYF	TGCAGTGCTAGCGGGGACAGGGGGTCCTACGAGCAGTACTTC
few	TRBJ1-1	TRBV20-1	NA	CSASGGSGLNTEAFF	TGCAGTGCTAGTGGGGGATCGGGCTTGAACACTGAAGCTTTCTTT
many	TRBJ1-2	TRBV20-1	NA	CSARDIQQANSGGYTF	TGCAGTGCTAGAGATATTCAGCAGGCGAATTCGGGGGGCTACACCTTC
NA	TRBJ2-1	TRBV24-1	NA	CATSDPGQGLGNEQFF	TGTGCCACCAGTGATCCAGGGCAGGGGTTGGGCAATGAGCAGTTCTTC
NA	TRBJ2-1	TRBV3-1	NA	CASSQDLGYEQFF	TGTGCCAGCAGCCAAGATTTGGGGTATGAGCAGTTCTTC
NA	TRBJ2-7	TRBV5-6	TRBD1	CASRKGQLVSYEQYF	TGTGCCAGCAGGAAGGGACAGTTAGTCTCCTACGAGCAGTACTTC
few	TRBJ2-2	TRBV20-1	NA	CSATQGAGELFF	TGCAGTGCTACACAGGGCGCCGGGGAGCTGTTTTTT
many	TRBJ2-2	TRBV9	NA	CASSPLSGELFF	TGTGCCAGCAGCCCCCTGTCGGGGGAGCTGTTTTTT
NA	TRBJ2-1	TRBV4-1	TRBD2	CASSQGPSGGAGEQFF	TGCGCCAGCAGCCAAGGCCCAAGCGGGGGGGCAGGTGAGCAGTTCTTC
few	TRBJ2-5	TRBV20-1	NA	CSARDSLVRQETQYF	TGCAGTGCTAGAGACTCACTAGTTCGCCAAGAGACCCAGTACTTC
few	TRBJ2-1	TRBV20-1	TRBD2	CSARPPGGGYNEQFF	TGCAGTGCTAGGCCTCCGGGGGGAGGCTACAATGAGCAGTTCTTC
NA	TRBJ2-3	TRBV29-1	NA	CSVIKGFSTDTQYF	TGCAGCGTTATAAAGGGCTTCAGCACAGATACGCAGTATTTT
few	TRBJ2-1	TRBV12-3/TRBV12-4	NA	CASSLQVYEQFF	TGTGCCAGCAGTTTACAGGTGTATGAGCAGTTCTTC
few	TRBJ2-1	TRBV2	NA	CASAGYEQFF	TGTGCCAGCGCTGGATATGAGCAGTTCTTC
NA	TRBJ1-2	TRBV10-3	NA	CAISGGGGIDGYTF	TGTGCCATCAGTGGGGGTGGGGGCATCGATGGCTACACCTTC
once	TRBJ1-6	TRBV7-2	NA	CASSLDGGYNSPLHF	TGTGCCAGCAGCTTAGACGGGGGCTATAATTCACCCCTCCACTTT
NA	TRBJ2-1	TRBV29-1	NA	CSVEGDPGYNEQFF	TGCAGCGTTGAAGGGGACCCGGGCTACAATGAGCAGTTCTTC
NA	TRBJ2-1	TRBV5-6	TRBD2	CASSFRLAGNSYNEQFF	TGTGCCAGCAGCTTTAGGCTAGCGGGTAACTCCTACAATGAGCAGTTCTTC
few	TRBJ2-2	TRBV2	TRBD1	CASKGARAGELFF	TGTGCCAGCAAGGGGGCTCGGGCCGGGGAGCTGTTTTTT
NA	TRBJ1-3	TRBV2	NA	CASSVSVSGNTIYF	TGTGCCAGCAGTGTTAGCGTCTCTGGAAACACCATATATTTT
few	TRBJ2-1	TRBV5-1	TRBD2	CASSLDLAVHNEQFF	TGCGCCAGCAGCTTGGACCTAGCGGTACACAATGAGCAGTTCTTC
NA	TRBJ2-1	TRBV5-1	NA	CASSFGLNGPNEQFF	TGCGCCAGCAGCTTCGGGCTAAATGGTCCGAATGAGCAGTTCTTC
NA	TRBJ1-3	TRBV20-1	NA	CSAVGTGNTIYF	TGCAGTGCTGTAGGGACTGGAAACACCATATATTTT
NA	TRBJ2-7	TRBV21-1	NA	CASRKGDRGLEEQYF	TGTGCCAGCAGGAAGGGGGACAGGGGGCTAGAAGAGCAGTACTTC
NA	TRBJ1-2	TRBV6-1	NA	CASQNGPRGGGYTF	TGTGCCAGCCAAAACGGGCCGAGGGGGGGAGGCTACACCTTC
NA	TRBJ2-5	TRBV5-1	NA	CASTDGPRETQYF	TGCGCCAGCACCGACGGTCCAAGGGAGACCCAGTACTTC
few	TRBJ1-6	TRBV5-5	NA	CASSLFTTGANSPLHF	TGTGCCAGCAGCTTGTTCACGACCGGGGCAAATTCACCCCTCCACTTT
many	TRBJ2-2	TRBV7-9	NA	CASSLGAVNTGELFF	TGTGCCAGCAGCTTAGGAGCGGTTAACACCGGGGAGCTGTTTTTT
few	TRBJ1-2	TRBV3-1	NA	CASSQDSGSNYGYTF	TGTGCCAGCAGCCAAGATTCGGGATCAAACTATGGCTACACCTTC
NA	TRBJ2-1	TRBV3-1	TRBD2	CASSPLRTSGSSYNEQFF	TGTGCCAGCAGCCCACTCAGGACTAGCGGGAGTTCGTACAATGAGCAGTTCTTC
few	TRBJ2-5	TRBV11-3	TRBD2	CATRTSGRAGETQYF	TGTGCCACCAGGACTAGCGGGAGGGCCGGTGAGACCCAGTACTTC
many	TRBJ2-1	TRBV12-3/TRBV12-4	NA	CASSRGRAPYNEQFF	TGTGCCAGCAGCCGAGGTCGGGCGCCCTACAATGAGCAGTTCTTC
few	TRBJ2-1	TRBV5-1	NA	CASSIGVYNEQFF	TGCGCCAGCAGCATCGGGGTGTACAATGAGCAGTTCTTC
NA	TRBJ1-6	TRBV6-1	NA	CASNDQGRNSPLHF	TGTGCCAGCAACGACCAGGGACGGAATTCACCCCTCCACTTT
few	TRBJ1-1	TRBV10-1	NA	CASSKAVDTEAFF	TGCGCCAGCAGTAAGGCGGTGGACACTGAAGCTTTCTTT
NA	TRBJ2-7	TRBV15	TRBD2	CATSKGLAEPYEQYF	TGTGCCACCAGCAAGGGACTAGCGGAGCCCTACGAGCAGTACTTC
NA	TRBJ2-5	TRBV4-1	NA	CASSPSPPATYQETQYF	TGCGCCAGCAGCCCGTCCCCCCCCGCGACATACCAAGAGACCCAGTACTTC
NA	TRBJ2-1	TRBV10-3	TRBD2	CAINQGIAGGRDNEQFF	TGTGCCATCAACCAGGGGATAGCGGGAGGGCGCGACAATGAGCAGTTCTTC
few	TRBJ1-5	TRBV27	NA	CASRPTGTAYNSNQPQHF	TGTGCCAGCAGACCGACGGGAACCGCTTACAATAGCAATCAGCCCCAGCATTTT